This paragraph reports one T cell receptor beta chain. Antigen: not known. This record comes from a study of cytomegalovirus exposure and HLA in healthy donors. Findings of the study overall: As confirmed in vitro, three CMV-associated chains were specific for CMV antigens.

The PCR made use of 60 Vbeta and 13 Jbeta primers. As processed by the authors: Later reanalysis found 70 million to 95 million unique TCR beta chains, some 10 million of them shared. The assay was immunoSEQ multiplex PCR, and TCRdb's table has in-frame clones only and misses some. The V and J calls and clone size come from that table; D and trimming were worked out from the DNA. The sample shows about 120,000 clones, about three quarters of them seen only once. V was clipped by 5 bases and J by 0 bases; unmatched bases: 12. This CDR3 comprises 18 residues. CDR1 and CDR2 from the germline V gene are LNHDA and SQIVND (reference sequence).

The receptor's source is a woman in her forties in good health and CMV-seropositive. The chain combines TRBV19 with TRBJ1-2, with 10 nucleotides matching TRBD1. The sample was PBMCs. This CDR3 reads CASSPLSGQGRANYGYTF. In nucleotides, the CDR3 is TGTGCCAGTAGTCCACTGTCGGGACAGGGGAGAGCTAACTATGGCTACACCTTC.